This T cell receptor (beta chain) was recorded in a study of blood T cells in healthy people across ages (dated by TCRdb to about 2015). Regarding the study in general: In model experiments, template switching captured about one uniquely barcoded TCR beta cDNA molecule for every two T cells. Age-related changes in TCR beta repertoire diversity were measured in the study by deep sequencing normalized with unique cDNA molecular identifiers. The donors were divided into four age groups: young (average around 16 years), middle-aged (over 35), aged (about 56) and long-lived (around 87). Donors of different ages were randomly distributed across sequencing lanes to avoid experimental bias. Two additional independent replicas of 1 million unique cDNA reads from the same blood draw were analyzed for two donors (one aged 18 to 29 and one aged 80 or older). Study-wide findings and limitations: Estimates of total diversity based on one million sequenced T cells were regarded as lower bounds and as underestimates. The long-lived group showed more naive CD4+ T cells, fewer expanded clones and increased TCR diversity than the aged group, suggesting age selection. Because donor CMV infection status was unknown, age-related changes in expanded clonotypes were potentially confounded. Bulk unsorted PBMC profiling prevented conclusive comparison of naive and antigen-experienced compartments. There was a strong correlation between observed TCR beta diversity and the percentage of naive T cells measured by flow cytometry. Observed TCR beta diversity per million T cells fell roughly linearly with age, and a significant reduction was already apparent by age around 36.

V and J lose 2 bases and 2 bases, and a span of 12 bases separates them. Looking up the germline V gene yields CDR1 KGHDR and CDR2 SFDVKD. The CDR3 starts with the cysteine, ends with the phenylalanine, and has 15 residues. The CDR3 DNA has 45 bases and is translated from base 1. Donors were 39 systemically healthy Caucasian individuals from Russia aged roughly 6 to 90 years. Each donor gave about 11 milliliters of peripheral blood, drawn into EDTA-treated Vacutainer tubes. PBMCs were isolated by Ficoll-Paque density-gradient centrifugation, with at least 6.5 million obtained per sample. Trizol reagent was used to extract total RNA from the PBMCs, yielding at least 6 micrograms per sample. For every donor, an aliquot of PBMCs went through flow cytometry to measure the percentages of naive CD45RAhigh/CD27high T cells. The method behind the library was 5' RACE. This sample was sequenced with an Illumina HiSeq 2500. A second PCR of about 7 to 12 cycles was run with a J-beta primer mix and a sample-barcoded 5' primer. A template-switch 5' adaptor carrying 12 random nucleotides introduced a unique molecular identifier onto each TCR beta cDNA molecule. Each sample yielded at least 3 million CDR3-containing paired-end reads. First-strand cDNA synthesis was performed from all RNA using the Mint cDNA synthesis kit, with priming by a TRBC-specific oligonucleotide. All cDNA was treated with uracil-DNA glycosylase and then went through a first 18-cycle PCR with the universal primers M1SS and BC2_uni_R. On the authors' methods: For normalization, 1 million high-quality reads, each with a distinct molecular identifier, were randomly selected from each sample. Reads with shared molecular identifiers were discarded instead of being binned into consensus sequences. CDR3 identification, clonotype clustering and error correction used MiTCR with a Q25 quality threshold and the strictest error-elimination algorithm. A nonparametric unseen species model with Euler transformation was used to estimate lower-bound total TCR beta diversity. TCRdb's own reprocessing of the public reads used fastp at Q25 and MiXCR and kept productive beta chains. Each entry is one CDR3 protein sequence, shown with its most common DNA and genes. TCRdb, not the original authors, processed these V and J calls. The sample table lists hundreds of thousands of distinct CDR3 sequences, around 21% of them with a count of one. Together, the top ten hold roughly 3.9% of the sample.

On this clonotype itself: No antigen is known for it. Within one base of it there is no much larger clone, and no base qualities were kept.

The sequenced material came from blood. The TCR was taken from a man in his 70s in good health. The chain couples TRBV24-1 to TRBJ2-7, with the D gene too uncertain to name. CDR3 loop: CATSDSGRPTYEQYF. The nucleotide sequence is TGTGCCACCAGTGATTCCGGCAGACCCACCTACGAGCAGTACTTC.